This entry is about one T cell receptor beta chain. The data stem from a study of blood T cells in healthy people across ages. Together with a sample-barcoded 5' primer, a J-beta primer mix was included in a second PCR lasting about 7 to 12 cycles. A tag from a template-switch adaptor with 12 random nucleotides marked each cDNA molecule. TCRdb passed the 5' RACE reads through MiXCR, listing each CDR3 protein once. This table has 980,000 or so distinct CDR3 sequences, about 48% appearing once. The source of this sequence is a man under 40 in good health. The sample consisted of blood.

The DNA for the CDR3 is TGTGCCATCAGTGGGAACAGGGAGAACACTGAAGCTTTCTTT. Translated, it gives CAISGNRENTEAFF. The chain links TRBV10-3 to TRBJ1-1; weak D call: TRBD1 (6 bases). The CDR3 is 14 amino acids. Trimming left V 4 bases short and J 1 base short, with 10 bases between. Germline-derived CDR1 and CDR2 are ENHRY and SYGVKD.